A single sample is the source of the 18 T cell receptor beta chains below, sequenced in a study of T cell changes during pregnancy in multiple sclerosis. The data were produced by immunoSEQ multiplex PCR, yet TCRdb's version contains in-frame clones alone and is incomplete. The profile shows tens of thousands of clones, about 92% of them singletons. The sequences come from CD4+ T cells from peripheral blood mononuclear cells, collected after pregnancy. The source of these receptors is a female donor in good health, enrolled as a control in a pregnancy study.

The CDR3 protein is CASSWGTGGSYEQYF. The CDR3 DNA sequence: TGTGCCAGCAGCTGGGGGACAGGGGGTTCCTACGAGCAGTACTTC. V is TRBV7-9 and J is TRBJ2-7; 11 bases match TRBD1. Losses at the gene ends were 4 bases for V and 1 base for J; bases not matched to a gene: 3. Germline V lookup: CDR1 SEHNR, CDR2 FQNEAQ (reference sequence). This CDR3 is 15 amino acids long.

This chain uses TRBV4-2 with TRBJ2-1, with D maybe TRBD1 (6 bases). Germline CDR1 and CDR2: LGHNA and YNFKEQ. Trimming stripped 4 bases from V and 9 bases from J, with 16 bases between. The CDR3 is made up of 14 amino acids. CDR3 residues: CASSPPNRAGEQFF. For the CDR3, the DNA is TGTGCCAGCAGCCCTCCTAACAGGGCGGGTGAGCAGTTCTTC.

This clone was seen ten or more times. V is TRBV2 and J is TRBJ1-2, with 7 bases aligning to TRBD1. Trimming cost V 7 bases and J 7 bases; bases outside gene matches: 6. The CDR3 sequence is 12 residues long. Germline assignment: CDR1 SNHLY and CDR2 FYNNEI. CDR3 coding DNA: TGTGCCAGCACCGAGACAGGGTTTGGCTACACCTTC. Translating it yields CASTETGFGYTF.

V and J are TRBV28 and TRBJ2-7; no clear D. CDR3 length equals 17 residues. Germline lookup yields CDR1 MDHEN and CDR2 SYDVKM. Trimming took off 5 bases at V and 3 bases at J, with 23 bases between the two ends. As DNA, the CDR3 is TGTGCCAGCAGTCCTCGTGAGTACAGAAAAAAAGTCTACGAGCAGTACTTC. Protein product: CASSPREYRKKVYEQYF.

The chain carries TRBV6-5 and TRBJ1-2; 8 bases line up with TRBD1. Germline lookup yields CDR1 MNHEY and CDR2 SVGAGI. J gave up 2 bases and V 5 bases, and 1 base lay outside the gene matches. The CDR3 extends over 13 amino acids. CDR3 DNA sequence: TGTGCCAGCAGTCGGACAGGGAACTATGGCTACACCTTC. Its translation is CASSRTGNYGYTF.

The V gene is TRBV18, the J gene TRBJ1-3, with unresolved D. The V gene lost 2 bases and the J gene lost 0 bases, with 8 bases spanning the gap. CDR3 length: 15 amino acids. Germline loops: CDR1 KGHSH, CDR2 LQKENI. Written as DNA, the CDR3 is TGTGCCAGCTCACCAAGTGGCAGCTCTGGAAACACCATATATTTT. It yields the protein CASSPSGSSGNTIYF. Full variable domain (rest looked up from reference TRBV18 and TRBJ1-3): NAGVMQNPRHLVRRRGQEARLRCSPMKGHSHVYWYRQLPEEGLKFMVYLQKENIIDESGMPKERFSAEFPKEGPSILRIQQVVRGDSAAYFCASSPSGSSGNTIYFGEGSWLTVV.

The gene calls are TRBV2 and TRBJ2-2, with 7 bases that match TRBD2. Trimming took 8 bases from V and 4 from J; bases not matched to a gene: 7. Germline CDR1 is SNHLY and CDR2 is FYNNEI. There are 14 residues in the CDR3. This CDR3 is CASFRDYGTGELFF. The DNA of the CDR3 is TGTGCCAGCTTTAGGGACTACGGCACCGGGGAGCTGTTTTTT.

The rearrangement uses TRBV18 and TRBJ2-7; TRBD1 matches 7 bases. CDR3 length equals 12 residues. From germline, CDR1 is KGHSH and CDR2 LQKENI. Germline trimming cut 6 bases from V and 6 bases from J; bases unmatched to any gene: 5. The CDR3 sequence is CASSTDRAEQYF. In DNA, the CDR3 is TGTGCCAGCTCGACCGACAGGGCCGAGCAGTACTTC.

This chain uses TRBV19 with TRBJ2-7; 7 bases line up with TRBD1. The CDR3 is 14 amino acids. V trimming: 6 bases; J trimming: 6 bases; junction bases outside the gene matches: 11. The V gene's germline CDR1 is LNHDA and CDR2 SQIVND (reference sequence). The CDR3 loop is CASRTDRAFGEQYF. CDR3 DNA sequence: TGTGCCAGTAGGACAGACAGGGCGTTCGGCGAGCAGTACTTC.

The chain recombines TRBV6-1 with TRBJ1-3; D is undetermined. The CDR3 covers 14 residues. V dropped 6 bases and J dropped 4 bases, with 13 bases sitting between them. Germline values: CDR1 MNHNS, CDR2 SASEGT. In nucleotides, the CDR3 is TGTGCCAGCAGCTCGGGGTTGATAGGAAACACCATATATTTT. Its translation is CASSSGLIGNTIYF.

This chain uses TRBV10-3 with TRBJ1-3; TRBD1 is a possible D gene (5 bases). This CDR3 is built from 13 residues. Germline V CDR1 and CDR2: ENHRY, SYGVKD. V shed 10 bases and J shed 0 bases, with 10 bases lying between them. In nucleotides, the CDR3 is TGTGCCACAGGACAAATCTCTGGAAACACCATATATTTT. It codes for CATGQISGNTIYF.

The chain has TRBV7-3 and TRBJ1-1; tentative D call: TRBD1 (6 bases). The CDR3 loop spans 14 amino acids. From germline, CDR1 is SGHTA and CDR2 FQGTGA. V shed 1 base and J shed 7 bases, with 13 bases lying between them. CDR3: CASSLIAGAGEAFF. The CDR3 nucleotides are TGTGCCAGCAGCTTAATTGCAGGGGCGGGTGAAGCTTTCTTT.

The rearrangement links TRBV9 to TRBJ1-2; a weak D match, TRBD1 (5 bases). From germline, CDR1 is SGDLS and CDR2 YYNGEE. This CDR3 contains 15 residues. V lost 5 bases and J 4 bases, leaving 18 bases between the germline ends. The DNA of the CDR3 is TGTGCCAGCAGAGCTTTTTTGGGGGAGGGCTATGGCTACACCTTC. Its translation: CASRAFLGEGYGYTF.

The genes are TRBV19 and TRBJ1-2; possibly TRBD1 for D (5 bases). The CDR3 runs to 13 residues. V was shortened by 5 bases and J by 5 bases, with 12 bases between the two germline ends. Germline CDR1 LNHDA, CDR2 SQIVND (reference sequence). DNA of the CDR3: TGTGCCAGTAGTCGGGAGGGGTCGTATGGCTACACCTTC. Its translation is CASSREGSYGYTF. Drawing the rest from reference TRBV19 and TRBJ1-2, the complete variable domain is DGGITQSPKYLFRKEGQNVTLSCEQNLNHDAMYWYRQDPGQGLRLIYYSQIVNDFQKGDIAEGYSVSREKKESFPLTVTSAQKNPTAFYLCASSREGSYGYTFGSGTRLTVV.

This CDR3 is CASSPSETQYF. As DNA, the CDR3 is TGTGCCAGCAGCCCCTCGGAGACCCAGTACTTC. The rearrangement joins TRBV7-9 to TRBJ2-5, with D hard to call. The CDR3 totals 11 residues. The germline V gene encodes CDR1 SEHNR and CDR2 FQNEAQ (reference sequence). With 5 bases removed from V and 5 bases from J, the gap between germline ends came to 6 bases.

The rearrangement joins TRBV2 to TRBJ2-3; TRBD2 agrees at 8 bases. This CDR3 has 15 amino acids. The trim removed 5 bases at V and 1 base at J, leaving 5 bases unmatched. Germline V gene data show CDR1 as SNHLY and CDR2 as FYNNEI. CDR3 sequence reads: CASSNGGGRTDTQYF. As DNA, the CDR3 is TGTGCCAGCAGTAACGGCGGGGGGCGCACAGATACGCAGTATTTT.

This clone was seen a handful of times. The V gene is TRBV7-3, the J gene TRBJ1-4; no reliable D call. CDR3 length: 10 residues. Trimming took off 8 bases at V and 10 bases at J, with 8 bases between the two ends. CDR1 and CDR2 from the germline V gene are SGHTA and FQGTGA. For the CDR3, the DNA is TGTGCCAGCTGTGGAGCAAAACTGTTTTTT. It codes for CASCGAKLFF.

The V gene is TRBV29-1, the J gene TRBJ1-2; D uncertain. The CDR3 extends over 11 amino acids. The germline V gene encodes CDR1 SQVTM and CDR2 ANQGSEA. The germline V and J ends were trimmed by 7 bases and 5 bases, with 11 bases remaining between them. The CDR3 sequence is CSAFAEYGYTF. CDR3 coding DNA: TGCAGCGCTTTCGCCGAGTATGGCTACACCTTC.